The source of this T cell receptor (beta chain) is a study of human T cells and chemical hapten exposure. Researchers extracted total RNA from unfractionated whole blood. This clonotype was observed many times. TCRdb fed the 5' RACE reads into MiXCR, producing one record per CDR3 protein. The sample shows some 150,000 distinct CDR3 sequences, around 4.4% of them seen only once. V was pared by 5 bases and J by 0 bases, with 7 bases between. The CDR3 contains 12 residues. CDR1 GTSNPN and CDR2 SVGIG come from the germline V gene (reference sequence). This chain uses TRBV30 with TRBJ1-1; D unclear. The sequence derives from a female donor in good health. Here the CDR3 reads CAWVYMNTEAFF. CDR3 in DNA: TGTGCCTGGGTATACATGAACACTGAAGCTTTCTTT.